Described below is a single TCR beta chain sequence and its context. Its antigen is still unknown. Combined were second doses at about 4 or about 12 weeks. The data originate from a study of T cell responses to AZD1222 COVID-19 vaccine. Broader study findings: Most donors were white British, females outnumbered males, and clonal diversity was possibly underestimated. Unmutated variant regions are reportedly the target of nearly half of TCRs that are spike-specific. The repertoires were collected only after the peak T cell response.

The assay was immunoSEQ multiplex PCR, and TCRdb's table has in-frame clones only and misses some. Of 120,000 to 150,000 clones in the sample, roughly 90% were seen once. CDR1 and CDR2 from the germline V gene are KGHSH and LQKENI. V was trimmed by 3 bases and J by 2 bases, leaving 13 bases between them. The CDR3 is 15 amino acids. The specimen comprised peripheral blood, sampled 28 days after the second AZD1222 dose. The chain joins TRBV18 to TRBJ1-2; D not certain. The TCR sequence derives from an adult who received the AZD1222 COVID-19 vaccine. The CDR3 reads CASSPVSVGNYGYTF. The CDR3 DNA is TGTGCCAGCTCACCGGTATCAGTGGGGAACTATGGCTACACCTTC.